This T cell receptor beta chain was observed in a study of blood T cell repertoires in COVID-19. The wider study: Material from acute and convalescent COVID-19 was sourced from the United States, Italy and Spain. The cDNA or gDNA used as material had been derived from T cells, B-cell-depleted T cells, or PBMCs.

In the source study's methods: Cell counts per sample came from amplifying reference gene primers. TCRdb keeps only in-frame clones here, not all; method: immunoSEQ multiplex PCR. The D gene and trimming were derived from the DNA, and the V and J assignments and clone size from that table. Among 130,000 to 150,000 clones listed, over 80% were seen once. Deletions cut 4 bases from V and 0 bases from J, with 4 bases between. The germline gives CDR1 SEHNR, CDR2 FQNEAQ (reference sequence). The CDR3 is made up of 12 amino acids. V is TRBV7-9 and J is TRBJ2-7; D gene unclear. The sequenced sample consisted of peripheral blood. The sequence derives from a woman between 50 and 59 years old with acute or convalescent COVID-19. The CDR3 nucleotides are TGTGCCAGCAGCTCCCTCTCCTACGAGCAGTACTTC. Translated, it gives CASSSLSYEQYF.